These 5 T cell receptor beta chains share one sample of origin, sequenced in a study of blood T cell repertoires in COVID-19. Repertoires were generated with immunoSEQ multiplex PCR, while TCRdb's copy carries only in-frame clones and drops some. The sample has approximately 120,000 clones, roughly 75% seen once. Source material: peripheral blood. Receptors were obtained from a human donor in a cohort sampled during active or convalescent COVID-19.

The chain combines TRBV28 with TRBJ1-4; 7 nucleotides line up with TRBD1. This CDR3 spans 17 amino acids. CDR1 and CDR2 (germline): MDHEN, SYDVKM. The ends lost 4 bases at V and 2 bases at J; junction bases unmatched: 10. This chain's CDR3 is CASSSWAGGRTNEKLFF. The CDR3 DNA reads TGTGCCAGCAGTTCTTGGGCAGGGGGTCGCACTAATGAAAAACTGTTTTTT.

CDR3 nucleotide sequence: TGTGCCAGCAGCCGAGGGACAGGGTCTTTTAATGAGCAGTTCTTC. It encodes CASSRGTGSFNEQFF. The chain links TRBV9 to TRBJ2-1; 9 nucleotides align to TRBD1. This CDR3 is 15 amino acids long. Germline trimming cut 4 bases from V and 7 bases from J; bases unmatched to any gene: 9. The germline V gene has CDR1 SGDLS and CDR2 YYNGEE.

The V gene is TRBV3-1 (or the pseudogene TRBV3-2), the J gene TRBJ2-5, with TRBD2 matching over 10 bases. J was trimmed by 1 base and V by 0 bases; bases with no gene match: 2. Germline lookup yields CDR1 LGHDT and CDR2 YNNKEL (reference sequence). The CDR3 totals 16 residues. CDR3 sequence: CASSQDKRGGQETQYF. The CDR3 DNA reads as TGTGCCAGCAGCCAAGACAAGCGGGGGGGCCAAGAGACCCAGTACTTC.

This rearrangement joins TRBV3-1 (or the pseudogene TRBV3-2) to TRBJ1-5; D is unresolved. Per the germline V gene, CDR1 is LGHDT and CDR2 is YNNKEL (reference sequence). V was cut by 2 bases and J by 3 bases, with 11 bases left in between. CDR3 length equals 15 residues. The CDR3 loop is CASSQPGANNQPQHF. The CDR3, as DNA: TGTGCCAGCAGCCAACCGGGAGCTAACAATCAGCCCCAGCATTTT.

This clone was observed a few times. The J gene is TRBJ2-5, the V gene TRBV5-8; perhaps TRBD2 as D (5 bases). V dropped 1 base and J dropped 2 bases, with 6 bases sitting between them. CDR1 is SGHTS and CDR2 is YDEGEE in the germline V gene. The CDR3 consists of 13 residues. The CDR3 DNA reads as TGTGCCAGCAGCTTGTGGAGGCAAGAGACCCAGTACTTC. Its translation: CASSLWRQETQYF.